The TCR beta chain under discussion was sequenced for a study of blood T cell repertoires in COVID-19. Here immunoSEQ multiplex PCR was the method, and the copy in TCRdb shows in-frame clones only, minus some. The sample records some 290,000 clones, around 85% being singletons. Of note for this clone: One end of the junction fails to match germline, which may point to a read error.

The CDR3 runs 17 residues. From germline, CDR1 is MGHRA and CDR2 YSYEKL. The sequence was collected from a woman between 25 and 40 years old with COVID-19, enrolled during active disease. The sample taken for sequencing was peripheral blood. The gene calls are TRBV4-1 and TRBJ2-1, with D maybe TRBD2 (5 bases). CDR3 coding DNA: TGCGCCAGCAGCAAAGACTACCGCGATATGGCCTACAATGAGCAGTTCTTC. Amino acid sequence: CASSKDYRDMAYNEQFF.